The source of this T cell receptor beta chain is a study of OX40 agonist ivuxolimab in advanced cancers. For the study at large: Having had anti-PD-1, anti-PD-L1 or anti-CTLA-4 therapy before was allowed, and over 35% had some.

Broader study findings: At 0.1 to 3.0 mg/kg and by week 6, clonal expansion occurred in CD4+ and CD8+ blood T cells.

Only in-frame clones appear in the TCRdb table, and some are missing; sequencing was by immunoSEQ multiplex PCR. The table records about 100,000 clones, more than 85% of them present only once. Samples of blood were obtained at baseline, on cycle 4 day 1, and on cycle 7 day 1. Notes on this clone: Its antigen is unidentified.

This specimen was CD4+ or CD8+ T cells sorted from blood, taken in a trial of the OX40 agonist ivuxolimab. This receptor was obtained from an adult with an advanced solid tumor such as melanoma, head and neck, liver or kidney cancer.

For the CDR3, the DNA is TGCGCCAGCAGCGCGGACCGAGTCAATAACTATGGCTACACCTTC. It yields the protein CASSADRVNNYGYTF. The V gene is TRBV5-1, the J gene TRBJ1-2, with D unresolved. This CDR3 is built from 15 residues. CDR1 and CDR2 (germline): SGHRS, YFSETQ. V lost 4 bases, J lost 1 base, and 14 bases lay in between.